Below, 4 T cell receptor beta chains from the same sample are listed, as sequenced in a study of T cell responses to AZD1222 COVID-19 vaccine. Only in-frame clones appear in the TCRdb table, and some are missing; sequencing was by immunoSEQ multiplex PCR. The sample includes 80,000 to 95,000 clones, around nine tenths of them seen just once. Sequenced material: peripheral blood, taken on day 0 of MenACWY control vaccination. The origin of the receptors is an adult in good health.

This chain links TRBV7-6 with TRBJ2-3; 8 bases map to TRBD2. The CDR3 is 15 amino acids. Trimming took 5 bases from V and 3 from J; bases not matched to a gene: 7. CDR1 and CDR2 (germline): SGHVS, FNYEAQ. The CDR3 DNA sequence: TGTGCCAGCAGCCCAAGCGGGGGCTTAACAGATACGCAGTATTTT. Its translation is CASSPSGGLTDTQYF.

The chain is built from TRBV2 and TRBJ1-2; possibly TRBD1 for D (5 bases). There are 13 residues in the CDR3. The V end was cut by 7 bases, the J end by 1 base, with 10 bases between. Per the germline V gene, CDR1 is SNHLY and CDR2 is FYNNEI. The CDR3 DNA sequence: TGTGCCAGCACGTTACAGGTTAACTATGGCTACACCTTC. It yields the protein CASTLQVNYGYTF.

V and J are TRBV4-3 and TRBJ1-1; the D gene is possibly TRBD1 (5 bases). Germline lookup yields CDR1 LGHNA and CDR2 YSLEER. This CDR3 is 18 amino acids long. V was cut by 0 bases and J by 7 bases, with 24 bases left in between. CDR3 region: CASSQDVGEGTFLSEAFF. CDR3 nucleotide sequence: TGCGCCAGCAGCCAAGATGTAGGGGAGGGTACTTTTCTCAGTGAAGCTTTCTTT.

The chain couples TRBV11-2 to TRBJ2-7; no clear D gene. V was cut by 3 bases and J by 7 bases, with 7 bases left in between. The CDR3 is 11 amino acids. The germline gives CDR1 SGHAT, CDR2 FQNNGV. The CDR3 loop is CASSLLEEQYF. In DNA form, the CDR3 reads TGTGCCAGCAGCTTGCTTGAAGAGCAGTACTTC.